Listed here are 16 T cell receptor beta chains from one sample, sequenced in a study of T cells in Graves' hyperthyroidism and ophthalmopathy. Amplification yielded TCR beta CDR3 regions, with RNA transcripts as the source. The HTBI primer set served for first-round RT-PCR of the TCR CDR3. Via MiXCR, TCRdb re-called the multiplex PCR reads, giving one row per CDR3 protein. Counted here are some 500,000 distinct CDR3 sequences, around 22% occurring once; the ten biggest clones make up 11%. The sample was blood. Receptors were obtained from a woman in her thirties with Graves' ophthalmopathy.

This clonotype was counted many times. V usage is TRBV27 and J usage is TRBJ2-3; TRBD2 aligns across 9 bases. The CDR3 is 14 amino acids. The germline V gene has CDR1 MNHEY and CDR2 SMNVEV (reference sequence). V lost 7 bases and J lost 5; bases outside the gene matches: 7. The CDR3 coding sequence is TGTGCCAGCACTAGGGCGGGGGGGATAGATACGCAGTATTTT. Translated, it gives CASTRAGGIDTQYF.

The chain has TRBV12-3 or TRBV12-4 and TRBJ1-5; D gene uncertain. The CDR3 covers 14 residues. The ends were cut back, 2 bases at V and 2 bases at J, with 7 bases in the middle. CDR3 residues: CASSLITGNQPQHF. CDR3 sequence (DNA): TGTGCCAGCAGTTTAATCACAGGCAATCAGCCCCAGCATTTT.

This clonotype was seen at least ten times. The V and J genes are TRBV6-1 and TRBJ2-2; 8 nucleotides align to TRBD1. The CDR3 length is 14 residues. J was trimmed by 2 bases and V by 5 bases; bases with no gene match: 1. Germline CDR1 reads MNHNS; CDR2 reads SASEGT. CDR3 sequence: CASSTGGNTGELFF. Here the CDR3 DNA reads TGTGCCAGCAGTACAGGGGGAAACACCGGGGAGCTGTTTTTT.

The genes are TRBV12-3 or TRBV12-4 and TRBJ1-1; D might be TRBD1 (6 bases). There are 16 residues in the CDR3. Between the trimmed V and J ends, which lost 0 bases and 1 base, there was a span of 12 bases. CDR3 bases: TGTGCCAGCAGTTTAGCTAGGCGGGGGGCGAACACTGAAGCTTTCTTT. Translated: CASSLARRGANTEAFF.

This clonotype was found many times. The chain carries TRBV15 and TRBJ1-2; a possible D gene is TRBD1 (5 bases). The length of the CDR3 is 15 residues. Germline CDR1 reads LNHNV; CDR2 reads YYDKDF (reference sequence). Trimming took 0 bases from V and 6 from J, leaving 14 bases between them. The CDR3 reads CATSRDLTASHGYTF. DNA for the CDR3: TGTGCCACCAGCAGAGATCTGACAGCGTCTCATGGCTACACCTTC.

This clonotype was recorded many times. The CDR3 loop reads CASKSIVGTEAFF. CDR3 coding DNA: TGTGCCAGCAAATCAATCGTGGGCACTGAAGCTTTCTTT. The chain carries TRBV27 and TRBJ1-1; D is undetermined. Germline V lookup: CDR1 MNHEY, CDR2 SMNVEV (reference sequence). Trimming removed 7 bases from V and 4 bases from J, with 13 bases in between. The CDR3 runs to 13 residues.

This clonotype turned up a few times. The chain couples TRBV18 to TRBJ1-1; tentatively, D is TRBD1 (6 bases). Trimming pared 2 bases from V and 7 bases from J, leaving 11 bases between. The CDR3 spans 13 residues. Germline CDR1 reads KGHSH; CDR2 reads LQKENI. CDR3: CASSPGRGGEAFF. The CDR3 coding sequence is TGTGCCAGCTCACCAGGAAGGGGGGGTGAAGCTTTCTTT.

Many counts were recorded for this clonotype. The chain employs TRBV19 and TRBJ1-2, with D unresolved. Trimming took off 0 bases at V and 3 bases at J, with 11 bases between the two ends. CDR1 LNHDA and CDR2 SQIVND come from the germline V gene (reference sequence). The CDR3 is 15 residues long. CDR3 DNA sequence: TGTGCCAGTAGTATAGATCCAACAGCTTACTATGGCTACACCTTC. It is translated as CASSIDPTAYYGYTF. Drawing the rest from reference TRBV19 and TRBJ1-2, the complete variable domain is DGGITQSPKYLFRKEGQNVTLSCEQNLNHDAMYWYRQDPGQGLRLIYYSQIVNDFQKGDIAEGYSVSREKKESFPLTVTSAQKNPTAFYLCASSIDPTAYYGYTFGSGTRLTVV.

This chain links TRBV6-5 with TRBJ2-5; 8 bases line up with TRBD2. The CDR3 length is 15 residues. Germline CDR1 MNHEY, CDR2 SVGAGI. V shed 4 bases and J 5 bases; nucleotides not matched to a gene: 9. The CDR3 here is CASSSRKSGGETQYF. CDR3 sequence (DNA): TGTGCCAGCAGTTCCAGAAAGAGCGGGGGCGAGACCCAGTACTTC.

This clonotype showed up many times. The gene calls are TRBV15 and TRBJ1-3, with unresolved D. Germline V CDR1 and CDR2: LNHNV, YYDKDF (reference sequence). The CDR3 spans 15 residues. The V end was cut by 3 bases, the J end by 6 bases, with 15 bases between. The CDR3 spells CATSSNYGPENTIYF. As DNA, the CDR3 is TGTGCCACCAGCAGTAATTACGGCCCGGAAAACACCATATATTTT.

This clonotype was counted many times. This chain connects TRBV27 to TRBJ2-7, with D unresolved. CDR3 length: 13 amino acids. CDR1 MNHEY and CDR2 SMNVEV come from the germline V gene (reference sequence). The V end lost 2 bases, the J end lost 2 bases, and 7 bases lay between the germline ends. The CDR3 loop reads CASSLDGPYEQYF. Here the CDR3 DNA reads TGTGCCAGCAGTTTAGACGGACCCTACGAGCAGTACTTC.

This clonotype was seen at least ten times. This chain uses TRBV5-1 with TRBJ2-5; 9 bases fit TRBD1. This CDR3 is 16 amino acids long. The V segment lost 4 bases and the J segment 7 bases; nucleotides outside the gene matches: 14. Germline V gene data show CDR1 as SGHRS and CDR2 as YFSETQ. The CDR3 DNA reads as TGCGCCAGCAGCCTAACAGGGGGCGCCTCGTCAGTGACCCAGTACTTC. Translation: CASSLTGGASSVTQYF.

The chain uses TRBV27 and TRBJ1-1; unclear D gene. The germline CDR1 and CDR2 sequences are MNHEY and SMNVEV (reference sequence). This CDR3 has 13 residues. With 3 bases removed from V and 6 bases from J, the gap between germline ends came to 11 bases. CDR3 amino acids: CASSFAAESEAFF. In nucleotides, the CDR3 is TGTGCCAGCAGTTTCGCGGCTGAGTCTGAAGCTTTCTTT.

This clonotype was seen repeatedly, ten times or more. The rearrangement uses TRBV6-5 and TRBJ1-1; D is unresolved. Germline V gene lookup returns CDR1 MNHEY and CDR2 SVGAGI. Trimming left V 1 base short and J 2 bases short, with 8 bases between. The CDR3 is made up of 14 amino acids. The chain's CDR3 is CASSYFGPNTEAFF. For the CDR3, the DNA is TGTGCCAGCAGTTACTTTGGTCCAAACACTGAAGCTTTCTTT.

This clonotype was seen only a few times. V and J are TRBV27 and TRBJ2-7, with 7 bases matching TRBD1. CDR3 size: 14 residues. V was clipped by 4 bases and J by 6 bases; unmatched bases: 9. The germline V gene has CDR1 MNHEY and CDR2 SMNVEV (reference sequence). CDR3 DNA: TGTGCCAGCAGTTCACTAAGAACAGGGGCCGAGCAGTACTTC. Residues: CASSSLRTGAEQYF.

This clonotype was detected many times. The V call is TRBV14, the J call TRBJ1-1; TRBD1 might be the D (5 bases). Germline assignment: CDR1 SGHDN and CDR2 FVKESK. Trimming took 0 bases from V and 1 from J, leaving 15 bases between them. The CDR3 spans 17 residues. CDR3 loop: CASSQDPLWGENTEAFF. The CDR3 DNA sequence: TGTGCCAGCAGCCAAGACCCCCTGTGGGGGGAGAACACTGAAGCTTTCTTT.